This T cell receptor (beta chain) was documented in a study of T cells expressing NK-cell markers. TCRdb reprocessed the 5' RACE reads; each CDR3 protein has one entry and no DNA is given. The sample includes fewer than 400,000 distinct CDR3 sequences. The germline V gene encodes CDR1 SGHRS and CDR2 YFSETQ. The CDR3 consists of 16 residues. The sequencing sample was made of blood T cells: a sorted CD56 or NKG2C T cell subset, CD4+ or CD8+ T cells, or bulk PBMC T cells (not recorded which). This TCR came from a man aged 18-75 years in good health. The rearrangement joins TRBV5-1 to TRBJ2-7; TCRdb lists TRBD1, though no DNA is available to test this call. CDR3 protein: CASSLVSGQVIYEQYF.